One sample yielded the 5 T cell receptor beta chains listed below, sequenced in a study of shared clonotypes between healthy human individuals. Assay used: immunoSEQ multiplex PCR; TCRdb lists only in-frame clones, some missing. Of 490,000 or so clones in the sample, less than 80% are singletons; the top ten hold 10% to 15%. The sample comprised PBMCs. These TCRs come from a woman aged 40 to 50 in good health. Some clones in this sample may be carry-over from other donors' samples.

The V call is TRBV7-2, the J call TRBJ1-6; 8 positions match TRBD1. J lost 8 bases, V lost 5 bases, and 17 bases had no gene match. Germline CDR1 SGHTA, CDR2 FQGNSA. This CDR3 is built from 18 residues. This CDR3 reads CASSHRRGREGVDSPLHF. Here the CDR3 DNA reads TGTGCCAGCAGCCACCGCAGGGGGCGCGAAGGGGTCGATTCACCCCTCCACTTT.

The CDR3 region is CASRRDREGNYGYTF. The CDR3 DNA reads as TGTGCCAGCAGGAGGGACAGGGAAGGTAACTATGGCTACACCTTC. The chain couples TRBV2 to TRBJ1-2; TRBD1 matches at 9 bases. The germline gives CDR1 SNHLY, CDR2 FYNNEI. This CDR3 spans 15 amino acids. With V trimmed by 6 bases and J by 1 base, 6 bases remained unmatched.

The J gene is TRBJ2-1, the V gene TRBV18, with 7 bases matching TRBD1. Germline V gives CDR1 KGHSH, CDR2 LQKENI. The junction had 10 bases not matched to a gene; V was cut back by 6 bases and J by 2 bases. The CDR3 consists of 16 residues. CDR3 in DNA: TGTGCCAGCTCGCATACCGGGACAGACCCCTACAATGAGCAGTTCTTC. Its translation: CASSHTGTDPYNEQFF. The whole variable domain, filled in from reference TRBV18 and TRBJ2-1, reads NAGVMQNPRHLVRRRGQEARLRCSPMKGHSHVYWYRQLPEEGLKFMVYLQKENIIDESGMPKERFSAEFPKEGPSILRIQQVVRGDSAAYFCASSHTGTDPYNEQFFGPGTRLTVL.

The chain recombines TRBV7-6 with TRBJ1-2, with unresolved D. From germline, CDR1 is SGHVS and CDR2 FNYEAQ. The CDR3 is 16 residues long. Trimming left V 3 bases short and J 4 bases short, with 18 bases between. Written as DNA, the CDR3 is TGTGCCAGCAGCTTGTGTATTGAATCAAAGACCTATGGCTACACCTTC. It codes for CASSLCIESKTYGYTF.

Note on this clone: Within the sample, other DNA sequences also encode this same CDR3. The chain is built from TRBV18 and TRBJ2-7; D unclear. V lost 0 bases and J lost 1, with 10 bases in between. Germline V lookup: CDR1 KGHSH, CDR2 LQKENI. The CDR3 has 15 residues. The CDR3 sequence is CASSPPSGSSYEQYF. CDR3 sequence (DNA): TGTGCCAGCTCACCACCATCCGGCTCATCCTACGAGCAGTACTTC.